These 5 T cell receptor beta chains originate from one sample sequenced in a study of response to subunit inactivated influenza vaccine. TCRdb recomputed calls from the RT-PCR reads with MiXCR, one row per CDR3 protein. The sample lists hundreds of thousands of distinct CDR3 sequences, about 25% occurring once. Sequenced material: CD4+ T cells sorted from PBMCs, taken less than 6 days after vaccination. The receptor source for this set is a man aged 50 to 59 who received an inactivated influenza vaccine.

The CDR3 spells CSAVKRDGYGYTF. The CDR3 region has the DNA TGCAGTGCTGTTAAACGGGACGGCTATGGCTACACCTTC. This rearrangement joins TRBV20-1 to TRBJ1-2, with D possibly matching TRBD1 (5 bases). The length of the CDR3 is 13 residues. Per germline, CDR1 DFQATT and CDR2 SNEGSKA (reference sequence). Trimming pared 5 bases from V and 4 bases from J, leaving 14 bases between.

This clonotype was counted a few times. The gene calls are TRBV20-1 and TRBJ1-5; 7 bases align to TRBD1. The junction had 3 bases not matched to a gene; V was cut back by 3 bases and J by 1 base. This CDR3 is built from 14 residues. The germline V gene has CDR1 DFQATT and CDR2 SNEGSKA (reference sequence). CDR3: CSARRDSSNQPQHF. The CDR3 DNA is TGCAGTGCTAGGAGGGACAGCAGCAATCAGCCCCAGCATTTT.

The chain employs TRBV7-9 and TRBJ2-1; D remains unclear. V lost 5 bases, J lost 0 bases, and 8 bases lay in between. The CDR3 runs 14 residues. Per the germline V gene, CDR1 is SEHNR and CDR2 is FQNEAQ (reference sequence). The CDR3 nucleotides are TGTGCCAGCAGCAGATCCACCTCCTACAATGAGCAGTTCTTC. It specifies CASSRSTSYNEQFF.

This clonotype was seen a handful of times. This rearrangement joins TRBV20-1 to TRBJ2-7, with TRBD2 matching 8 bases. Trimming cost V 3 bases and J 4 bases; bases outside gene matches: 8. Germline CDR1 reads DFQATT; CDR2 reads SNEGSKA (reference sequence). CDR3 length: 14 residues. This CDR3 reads CSASEGGGLYEQYF. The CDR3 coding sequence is TGCAGTGCTAGTGAGGGCGGGGGGCTTTACGAGCAGTACTTC.

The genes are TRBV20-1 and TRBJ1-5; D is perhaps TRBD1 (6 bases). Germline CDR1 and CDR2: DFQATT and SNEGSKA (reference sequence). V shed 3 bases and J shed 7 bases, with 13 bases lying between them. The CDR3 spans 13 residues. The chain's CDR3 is CSASPGVGQPQHF. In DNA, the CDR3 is TGCAGTGCTAGTCCAGGGGTCGGGCAGCCCCAGCATTTT.